Below, one T cell receptor (beta chain) is given with its context. Its antigen remains unknown. The data belong to a study of T cell responses to AZD1222 COVID-19 vaccine. Findings of the study overall: Rises in breadth and depth of Spike-specific TCRs came after two AZD1222 doses. The study identified only five to seven AZD1222 recipients as seropositive at baseline. Most donors were white British, females outnumbered males, and clonal diversity was possibly underestimated.

Trimming took off 4 bases at V and 8 bases at J, with 5 bases between the two ends. This CDR3 has 11 residues. The germline CDR1 and CDR2 sequences are ENHRY and SYGVKD. Sequencing was performed with immunoSEQ multiplex PCR; in TCRdb, only in-frame clones are kept and a portion is missing. This table has about 120,000 clones, 70% to 90% appearing once. Pooled together were second doses at about 4 or about 12 weeks. The sequencing used peripheral blood, collected 28 days after the second AZD1222 dose. The chain combines TRBV10-3 with TRBJ1-4; D unclear. The sequence derives from an adult who received the AZD1222 COVID-19 vaccine. CDR3 in DNA: TGTGCCATCAGTGGCGGCGAAAAACTGTTTTTT. Translated, it gives CAISGGEKLFF.